This TCR beta chain was sequenced in a study of T-cell memory formation after mild COVID-19. The J segment lost 3 bases and the V segment lost 5 bases, leaving 4 bases of the junction unmatched. CDR3 length: 15 residues. TCRdb fed the 5' RACE reads into MiXCR, producing one record per CDR3 protein. This table has about 130,000 distinct CDR3 sequences, about 6% appearing once. V is TRBV12-3 or TRBV12-4 and J is TRBJ2-1; 10 nucleotides align to TRBD2. The sample comprised PBMCs or a T cell subset sorted from them (not recorded which). This TCR was sampled from an adult woman who had mild COVID-19 (a few samples of this study predate the infection). Cell type and time point are not known. This CDR3 reads CASSASGGGYNEQFF. The CDR3 DNA reads as TGTGCCAGCAGTGCTAGCGGGGGCGGCTACAATGAGCAGTTCTTC.